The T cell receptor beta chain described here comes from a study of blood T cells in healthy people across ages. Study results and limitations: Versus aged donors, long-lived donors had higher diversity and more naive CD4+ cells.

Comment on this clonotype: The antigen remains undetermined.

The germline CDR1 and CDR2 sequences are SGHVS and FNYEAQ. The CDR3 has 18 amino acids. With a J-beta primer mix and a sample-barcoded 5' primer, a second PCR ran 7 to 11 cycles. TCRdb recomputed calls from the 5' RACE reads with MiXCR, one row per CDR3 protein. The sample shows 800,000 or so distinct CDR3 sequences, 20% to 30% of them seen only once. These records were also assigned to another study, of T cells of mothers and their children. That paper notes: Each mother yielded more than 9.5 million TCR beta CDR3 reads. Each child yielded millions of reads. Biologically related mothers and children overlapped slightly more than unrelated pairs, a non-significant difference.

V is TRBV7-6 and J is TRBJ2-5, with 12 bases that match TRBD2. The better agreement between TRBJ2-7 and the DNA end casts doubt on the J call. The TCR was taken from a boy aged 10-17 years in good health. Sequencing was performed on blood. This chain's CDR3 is CASSSALAGGPSSYEQYF. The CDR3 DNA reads TGTGCCAGCAGCTCAGCACTAGCGGGGGGCCCAAGCTCCTACGAGCAGTACTTC.